The sequence of this T cell receptor (beta chain) was determined in a study of T cells in Graves' hyperthyroidism and ophthalmopathy. General study points: Blood shared most expanded thyroid clonotypes above 0.001.

A patient was excluded if there was uncontrolled infection, other autoimmune disease, pregnancy or lactation. This clonotype came up many times. Its antigen is still unknown. CDR3 length: 15 residues. Germline V gene sequence: CDR1 SGHTA, CDR2 FQGNSA. The V end lost 4 bases, the J end lost 3 bases, and 15 bases lay between the germline ends. Amplification targeted TCR beta CDR3 regions from RNA transcripts. With the HTBI primer set, the TCR CDR3 went through a first round of RT-PCR. TCRdb redid the calling of the multiplex PCR reads with MiXCR, one entry per CDR3 protein. The data contain about 360,000 distinct CDR3 sequences, less than 15% of them singletons.

Sequenced material: blood. This TCR was recovered from a woman between 18 and 29 years old with Graves' hyperthyroidism. The rearrangement joins TRBV7-2 to TRBJ1-1; D gene ambiguous. In DNA form, the CDR3 reads TGTGCCAGCAGCTCCTACGAGGTAGGGCACACTGAAGCTTTCTTT. This encodes CASSSYEVGHTEAFF.